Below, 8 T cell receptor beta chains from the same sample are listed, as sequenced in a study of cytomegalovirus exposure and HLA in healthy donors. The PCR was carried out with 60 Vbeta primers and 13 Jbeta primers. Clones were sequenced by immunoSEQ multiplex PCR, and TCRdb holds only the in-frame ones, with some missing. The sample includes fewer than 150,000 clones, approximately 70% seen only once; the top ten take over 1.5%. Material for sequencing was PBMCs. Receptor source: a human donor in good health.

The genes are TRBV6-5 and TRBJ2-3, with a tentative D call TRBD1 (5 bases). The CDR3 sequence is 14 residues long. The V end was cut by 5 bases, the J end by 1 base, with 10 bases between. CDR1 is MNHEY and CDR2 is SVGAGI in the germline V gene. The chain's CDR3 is CASSGIQGTDTQYF. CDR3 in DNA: TGTGCCAGCAGTGGGATACAGGGCACAGATACGCAGTATTTT.

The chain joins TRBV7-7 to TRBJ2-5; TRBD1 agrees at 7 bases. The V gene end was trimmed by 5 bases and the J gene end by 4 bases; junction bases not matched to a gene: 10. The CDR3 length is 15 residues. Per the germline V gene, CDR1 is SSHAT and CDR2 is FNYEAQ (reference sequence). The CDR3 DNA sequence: TGTGCCAGCAGCCTCTACAGGGGAGTAGGAGAGACCCAGTACTTC. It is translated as CASSLYRGVGETQYF.

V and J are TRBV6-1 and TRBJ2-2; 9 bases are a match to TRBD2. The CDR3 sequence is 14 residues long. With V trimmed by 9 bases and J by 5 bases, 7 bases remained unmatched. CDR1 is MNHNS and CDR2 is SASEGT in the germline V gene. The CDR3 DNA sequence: TGTGCCAGTAAGCGGGAGGACCGGACCGGGGAGCTGTTTTTT. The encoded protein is CASKREDRTGELFF.

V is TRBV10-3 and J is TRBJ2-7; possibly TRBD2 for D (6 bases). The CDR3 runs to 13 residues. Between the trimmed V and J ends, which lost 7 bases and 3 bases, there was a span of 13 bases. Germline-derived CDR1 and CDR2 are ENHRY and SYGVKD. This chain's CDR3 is CAIMEGPYYEQYF. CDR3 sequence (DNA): TGTGCCATCATGGAGGGGCCATACTACGAGCAGTACTTC.

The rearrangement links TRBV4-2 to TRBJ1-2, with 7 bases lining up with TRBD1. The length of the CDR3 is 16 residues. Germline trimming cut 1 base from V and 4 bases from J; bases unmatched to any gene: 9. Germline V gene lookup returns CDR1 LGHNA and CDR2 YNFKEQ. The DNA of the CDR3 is TGTGCCAGCAGCCAAGGAAGGGACAGCGAACCCTATGGCTACACCTTC. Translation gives CASSQGRDSEPYGYTF.

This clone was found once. CDR3 nucleotides: TGTGCCAGCAGTTGGGGACAGGGGGCGGGTCGGCAGCCCCAGCATTTT. Residues: CASSWGQGAGRQPQHF. This sequence joins TRBV28 and TRBJ1-5; 12 positions agree with TRBD1. From germline, CDR1 is MDHEN and CDR2 SYDVKM. The CDR3 runs 16 residues. Trimming cost V 4 bases and J 7 bases; bases outside gene matches: 8.

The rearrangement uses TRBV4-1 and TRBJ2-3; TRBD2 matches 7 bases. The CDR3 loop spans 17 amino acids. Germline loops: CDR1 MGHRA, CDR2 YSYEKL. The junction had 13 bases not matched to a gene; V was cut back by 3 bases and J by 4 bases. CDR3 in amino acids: CASSHPPGEGWADTQYF. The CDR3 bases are TGCGCCAGCAGCCACCCCCCCGGGGAGGGGTGGGCAGATACGCAGTATTTT.

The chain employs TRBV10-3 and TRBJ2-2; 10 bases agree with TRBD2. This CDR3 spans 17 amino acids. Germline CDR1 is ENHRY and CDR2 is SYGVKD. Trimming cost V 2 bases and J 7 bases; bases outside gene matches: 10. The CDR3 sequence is CAISETSSGSNSGELFF. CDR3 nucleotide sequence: TGTGCCATCAGTGAGACCTCTAGCGGGAGTAATAGCGGGGAGCTGTTTTTT.